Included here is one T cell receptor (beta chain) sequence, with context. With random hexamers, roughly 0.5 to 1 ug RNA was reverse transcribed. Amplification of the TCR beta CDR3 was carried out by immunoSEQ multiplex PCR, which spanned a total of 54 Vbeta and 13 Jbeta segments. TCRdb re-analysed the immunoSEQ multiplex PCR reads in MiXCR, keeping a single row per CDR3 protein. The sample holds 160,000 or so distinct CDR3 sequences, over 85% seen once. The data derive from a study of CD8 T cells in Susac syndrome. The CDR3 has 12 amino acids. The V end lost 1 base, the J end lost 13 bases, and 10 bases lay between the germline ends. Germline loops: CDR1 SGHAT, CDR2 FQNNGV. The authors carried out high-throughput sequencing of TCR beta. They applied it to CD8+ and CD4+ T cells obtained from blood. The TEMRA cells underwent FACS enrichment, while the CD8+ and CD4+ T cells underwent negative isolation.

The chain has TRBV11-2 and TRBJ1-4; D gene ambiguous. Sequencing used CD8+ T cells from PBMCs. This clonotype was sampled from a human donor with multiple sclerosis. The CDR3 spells CASSLVPPILFF. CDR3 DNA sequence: TGTGCCAGCAGCTTAGTTCCCCCCATACTGTTTTTT.